A selection of T cell receptor beta chains follows, all from one sample in a study of radiotherapy plus CTLA-4 blockade in lung cancer. Profiled with immunoSEQ multiplex PCR; TCRdb holds only in-frame clones, not every one. The table lists 90,000 or so clones, about 80% of them singletons. Sequenced material: peripheral blood, taken from a patient treated with radiotherapy plus ipilimumab. These receptors were obtained from a human donor with non-small cell lung cancer who had stable disease on radiotherapy plus ipilimumab. Both conserved end residues are part of each CDR3. Each record gives: D gene, V gene, J gene, clone size, CDR3 DNA, CDR3 protein. A D gene is named only where the DNA matches it firmly. Rows may omit the clone size; those that give it use once, few, many or a size class.

d_call: TRBD1; v_call: TRBV7-8; j_call: TRBJ1-5; clone_size: -; cdr3_nt: TGTGCCAGCAGCTTGGACAGGGGCGGTCAGCCCCAGCATTTT; cdr3_aa: CASSLDRGGQPQHF
d_call: -; v_call: TRBV11-2; j_call: TRBJ2-1; clone_size: -; cdr3_nt: TGTGCCAGCAGCCTACAAATTTCGGTCAATGAGCAGTTCTTC; cdr3_aa: CASSLQISVNEQFF
d_call: -; v_call: TRBV30; j_call: TRBJ2-7; clone_size: -; cdr3_nt: TGTGCCTGGAGTGATTCAGGGCAGAGCTCCTACGAGCAGTACTTC; cdr3_aa: CAWSDSGQSSYEQYF
d_call: TRBD1; v_call: TRBV7-2; j_call: TRBJ2-1; clone_size: -; cdr3_nt: TGTGCCAGCAGCTTCCCGAGACAGGGATACAATGAGCAGTTCTTC; cdr3_aa: CASSFPRQGYNEQFF
d_call: TRBD2; v_call: TRBV27; j_call: TRBJ2-2; clone_size: -; cdr3_nt: TGTGCCAGCAGAAGGACTAGCGGGGGGCCTAACACCGGGGAGCTGTTTTTT; cdr3_aa: CASRRTSGGPNTGELFF
d_call: TRBD2; v_call: TRBV28; j_call: TRBJ2-7; clone_size: -; cdr3_nt: TGTGCCAGCACTAGCGGACCCTCCTACGAGCAGTACTTC; cdr3_aa: CASTSGPSYEQYF
d_call: -; v_call: TRBV21-1; j_call: TRBJ2-1; clone_size: -; cdr3_nt: TGTGCCAGCAGCACACAGAAGACGGAGCAGTTCTTC; cdr3_aa: CASSTQKTEQFF
d_call: TRBD1; v_call: TRBV6-1; j_call: TRBJ1-2; clone_size: -; cdr3_nt: TGTGCCAGCAGTGGCCTAGGACAGGGGGGCTATGGCTACACCTTC; cdr3_aa: CASSGLGQGGYGYTF
d_call: -; v_call: TRBV5-4; j_call: TRBJ1-6; clone_size: -; cdr3_nt: TGTGCCAGCAGCTTGTTCCGCAAGAATAATTCACCCCTCCACTTT; cdr3_aa: CASSLFRKNNSPLHF
d_call: TRBD1; v_call: TRBV27; j_call: TRBJ2-5; clone_size: -; cdr3_nt: TGTGCCAGCAGTCGGACAGGGCGGGAGACCCAGTACTTC; cdr3_aa: CASSRTGRETQYF
d_call: -; v_call: TRBV5-4; j_call: TRBJ2-6; clone_size: -; cdr3_nt: TGTGCCAGCAGCTTGGGATCTATAACCCTCTCTGGGGCCAACGTCCTGACTTTC; cdr3_aa: CASSLGSITLSGANVLTF
d_call: -; v_call: TRBV9; j_call: TRBJ2-7; clone_size: -; cdr3_nt: TGTGCCAGCAGCGCGGGGGCAGCCCATGCCTACGAGCAGTACTTC; cdr3_aa: CASSAGAAHAYEQYF
d_call: -; v_call: TRBV7-6; j_call: TRBJ2-2; clone_size: -; cdr3_nt: TGTGCCAGCAGCTTCCGGGAAACCGGGGAGCTGTTTTTT; cdr3_aa: CASSFRETGELFF
d_call: -; v_call: TRBV18; j_call: TRBJ1-1; clone_size: -; cdr3_nt: TGTGCCAGCTCACCTCCAGGGGTGAACACTGAAGCTTTCTTT; cdr3_aa: CASSPPGVNTEAFF
d_call: -; v_call: TRBV7-2; j_call: TRBJ2-1; clone_size: few; cdr3_nt: TGTGCCAGCAGCTTAGTGCGATACAATGAGCAGTTCTTC; cdr3_aa: CASSLVRYNEQFF
d_call: -; v_call: TRBV7-9; j_call: TRBJ1-1; clone_size: -; cdr3_nt: TGTGCCAGCAGCCCCCGAATTCTAGGCGTACCTGAAGCTTTCTTT; cdr3_aa: CASSPRILGVPEAFF
d_call: -; v_call: TRBV28; j_call: TRBJ1-6; clone_size: few; cdr3_nt: TGTGCCAGCAGTTTTAACAGCTATAATTCACCCCTCCACTTT; cdr3_aa: CASSFNSYNSPLHF
d_call: -; v_call: TRBV5-4; j_call: TRBJ1-1; clone_size: few; cdr3_nt: TGTGCCAGCAGCTTGGGAAGGACTGAAGCTTTCTTT; cdr3_aa: CASSLGRTEAFF
d_call: TRBD2; v_call: TRBV9; j_call: TRBJ2-7; clone_size: -; cdr3_nt: TGTGCCAGCGGCCCGGGCGGGGGGGCATACTACGAGCAGTACTTC; cdr3_aa: CASGPGGGAYYEQYF
d_call: -; v_call: TRBV7-3; j_call: TRBJ2-1; clone_size: -; cdr3_nt: TGTGCCAGCAGCTTAGTGGCTGGGCGGGAAAACAACAATGAGCAGTTCTTC; cdr3_aa: CASSLVAGRENNNEQFF
d_call: TRBD2; v_call: TRBV30; j_call: TRBJ2-3; clone_size: once; cdr3_nt: TGTGCCTGGAGATTCCTAGCGGGGGGACTCACAGATACGCAGTATTTT; cdr3_aa: CAWRFLAGGLTDTQYF
d_call: -; v_call: TRBV30; j_call: TRBJ1-3; clone_size: -; cdr3_nt: TGTGCCTGGGGGAGCAGCGGCGGAAACACCATATATTTT; cdr3_aa: CAWGSSGGNTIYF
d_call: -; v_call: TRBV19; j_call: TRBJ1-5; clone_size: few; cdr3_nt: TGTGCCTCCCGGGGGCTGAATCAGCCCCAGCATTTT; cdr3_aa: CASRGLNQPQHF
d_call: -; v_call: TRBV30; j_call: TRBJ1-6; clone_size: -; cdr3_nt: TGTGCCTGGAGTGTCACGAGGGACCCCTCCTATAATTCACCCCTCCACTTT; cdr3_aa: CAWSVTRDPSYNSPLHF
d_call: TRBD1; v_call: TRBV28; j_call: TRBJ2-7; clone_size: -; cdr3_nt: TGTGCCAGCAGTCCCGGGACAGGGACATCCTACGAGCAGTACTTC; cdr3_aa: CASSPGTGTSYEQYF
d_call: -; v_call: TRBV7-3; j_call: TRBJ2-1; clone_size: -; cdr3_nt: TGTGCCAGCAGCTCAAGAGGGTTAGCCAATGAGCAGTTCTTC; cdr3_aa: CASSSRGLANEQFF
d_call: -; v_call: TRBV7-9; j_call: TRBJ2-7; clone_size: few; cdr3_nt: TGTGCCAGCAGCCACCAAGCCCGGGCCTCCTACGAGCAGTACTTC; cdr3_aa: CASSHQARASYEQYF
d_call: TRBD1; v_call: TRBV9; j_call: TRBJ2-1; clone_size: -; cdr3_nt: TGTGCCAGCAGCGCCCAAGCCGGGACAGGATACTACAATGAGCAGTTCTTC; cdr3_aa: CASSAQAGTGYYNEQFF
d_call: -; v_call: TRBV6-5; j_call: TRBJ2-1; clone_size: -; cdr3_nt: TGTGCCAGCGGTACCGGGACTTTCTCCTACAATGAGCAGTTCTTC; cdr3_aa: CASGTGTFSYNEQFF
d_call: TRBD2; v_call: TRBV18; j_call: TRBJ2-1; clone_size: -; cdr3_nt: TGTGCCAGCTCACCACCGGGGACTAGCCGGTACAATGAGCAGTTCTTC; cdr3_aa: CASSPPGTSRYNEQFF
d_call: -; v_call: TRBV15; j_call: TRBJ2-5; clone_size: once; cdr3_nt: TGTGCCACCAGCAGGCCGGGACTGAGGGTTGAGACCCAGTACTTC; cdr3_aa: CATSRPGLRVETQYF
d_call: -; v_call: TRBV7-2; j_call: TRBJ2-1; clone_size: -; cdr3_nt: TGTGCCAGCAGCACCATAGGGGACTTTCCCAGCGGTGAGCAGTTCTTC; cdr3_aa: CASSTIGDFPSGEQFF
d_call: -; v_call: TRBV14; j_call: TRBJ1-4; clone_size: -; cdr3_nt: TGTGCCAGCAGCCAAGCCGGGTTGGCTAATGAAAAACTGTTTTTT; cdr3_aa: CASSQAGLANEKLFF
d_call: -; v_call: TRBV5-6; j_call: TRBJ2-1; clone_size: -; cdr3_nt: TGTGCCAGCAGCCCCCTCACCGGGTCCTACAATGAGCAGTTCTTC; cdr3_aa: CASSPLTGSYNEQFF
d_call: TRBD2; v_call: TRBV7-6; j_call: TRBJ2-7; clone_size: -; cdr3_nt: TGTGCCAGCAGCTTAGGGGCGGGAGCCCCCTACGAGCAGTACTTC; cdr3_aa: CASSLGAGAPYEQYF
d_call: TRBD1; v_call: TRBV7-3; j_call: TRBJ2-7; clone_size: -; cdr3_nt: TGTGCCAGCAGCCCCAGGACAGGGCCCCCCTACGAGCAGTACTTC; cdr3_aa: CASSPRTGPPYEQYF
d_call: -; v_call: TRBV5-6; j_call: TRBJ1-5; clone_size: -; cdr3_nt: TGTGCCAGCAGCTTGTCCGGCACAGAGAATCAGCCCCAGCATTTT; cdr3_aa: CASSLSGTENQPQHF
d_call: TRBD1; v_call: TRBV13; j_call: TRBJ2-7; clone_size: few; cdr3_nt: TGTGCCAGCAGCTGGGGACAGGACTACGAGCAGTACTTC; cdr3_aa: CASSWGQDYEQYF
d_call: -; v_call: TRBV25-1; j_call: TRBJ1-4; clone_size: few; cdr3_nt: TGTGCCAGCAGTGCCTACCCCCGGCATGAAAAACTGTTTTTT; cdr3_aa: CASSAYPRHEKLFF
d_call: -; v_call: TRBV4-1; j_call: TRBJ2-5; clone_size: -; cdr3_nt: TGCGCCAGCAGCCAACCGACGCGGCGGGTGAAAGAGACCCAGTACTTC; cdr3_aa: CASSQPTRRVKETQYF
d_call: -; v_call: TRBV5-1; j_call: TRBJ2-1; clone_size: -; cdr3_nt: TGCGCCAGCAGCTTGGTAGAAATAGAGCAGTTCTTC; cdr3_aa: CASSLVEIEQFF
d_call: TRBD1; v_call: TRBV5-1; j_call: TRBJ1-4; clone_size: -; cdr3_nt: TGCGCCAGCAGCTTGGCAGGGGGAGATGAAAAACTGTTTTTT; cdr3_aa: CASSLAGGDEKLFF
d_call: -; v_call: TRBV4-1; j_call: TRBJ1-1; clone_size: -; cdr3_nt: TGCGCCAGCAGCCAAGATAACACTGAAGCTTTCTTT; cdr3_aa: CASSQDNTEAFF
d_call: -; v_call: TRBV9; j_call: TRBJ1-6; clone_size: -; cdr3_nt: TGTGCCAGCAGCGCCTCCCCGGGCTATAATTCACCCCTCCACTTT; cdr3_aa: CASSASPGYNSPLHF
d_call: -; v_call: TRBV14; j_call: TRBJ1-2; clone_size: -; cdr3_nt: TGTGCCAGCAGCCAAGATAACAAGTACTATGGCTACACCTTC; cdr3_aa: CASSQDNKYYGYTF
d_call: -; v_call: TRBV5-4; j_call: TRBJ2-3; clone_size: -; cdr3_nt: TGTGCCAGCAGCTTGGGCGGGGTGCACACAGATACGCAGTATTTT; cdr3_aa: CASSLGGVHTDTQYF